Listed below are T cell receptor beta chains from one sample, sequenced in a study of Ad26.COV2.S vaccination and SARS-CoV-2 variants. Clones were read by immunoSEQ multiplex PCR, and TCRdb kept only the in-frame ones, dropping some. The data contain 120,000 to 150,000 clones, 86% of them singletons. The sample was peripheral blood, taken after recovery from COVID-19. The receptors come from a human donor who had recovered from COVID-19. The CDR3 runs from the conserved cysteine through the conserved F or W. The D gene is left open where the match is weak. For some rows the clone size is stated as once, few or many, or as a class when expanded; others skip it.

>TRBJ1-6|NA|TRBV2|NA
CASSTTGQHNSPLHF
TGTGCCAGCAGTACCACCGGGCAGCATAATTCACCCCTCCACTTT
>TRBJ1-6|NA|TRBV6-1|TRBD1
CASSDPSTGANSPLHF
TGTGCCAGCAGTGACCCTTCGACAGGGGCTAATTCACCCCTCCACTTT
>TRBJ2-7|once|TRBV18|NA
CASSRKGDEQYF
TGTGCCAGCTCTCGAAAAGGGGACGAGCAGTACTTC
>TRBJ2-7|NA|TRBV11-2|TRBD2
CASSLDRGGAKGEQYF
TGTGCCAGCAGCTTAGATCGCGGGGGGGCAAAAGGAGAGCAGTACTTC
>TRBJ1-5|once|TRBV27|TRBD1
CASRERGRGQPQHF
TGTGCCAGCAGAGAAAGGGGGCGCGGACAGCCCCAGCATTTT
>TRBJ2-2|NA|TRBV5-6|NA
CASSLESSELFF
TGTGCCAGCAGCTTGGAAAGTTCAGAGCTGTTTTTT
>TRBJ1-1|NA|TRBV6-2/TRBV6-3|NA
CASSMGPTAFF
TGTGCCAGCAGTATGGGACCGACAGCTTTCTTT
>TRBJ2-7|few|TRBV28|NA
CASSYIGGGVDEQYF
TGTGCCAGCAGTTACATAGGGGGAGGTGTCGACGAGCAGTACTTC
>TRBJ2-1|NA|TRBV5-1|TRBD1
CASSLEGQGAYNEQFF
TGCGCCAGCAGCTTGGAGGGACAGGGGGCCTATAATGAGCAGTTCTTC
>TRBJ1-2|few|TRBV5-3|NA
CARRYGTIGYTF
TGTGCCAGAAGATACGGGACAATTGGCTACACCTTC
>TRBJ1-1|few|TRBV7-2|NA
CASSLVPARNTEAFF
TGTGCCAGCAGCTTAGTCCCAGCCCGGAACACTGAAGCTTTCTTT
>TRBJ2-5|NA|TRBV5-5|NA
CASSLGGSPFQETQYF
TGTGCCAGCAGCTTGGGGGGTTCCCCTTTTCAAGAGACCCAGTACTTC
>TRBJ2-3|NA|TRBV5-1|NA
CASSLRSGTDTQYF
TGCGCCAGCAGCTTGAGGTCAGGCACAGATACGCAGTATTTT
>TRBJ2-7|NA|TRBV5-6|NA
CASSPDSGEQYF
TGTGCCAGCAGCCCCGACAGTGGAGAGCAGTACTTC
>TRBJ1-1|NA|TRBV19|NA
CASCVRGQRTEAFF
TGTGCCAGTTGCGTGAGGGGCCAGCGGACTGAAGCTTTCTTT
>TRBJ2-5|NA|TRBV3-1/TRBV3-2|NA
CASSLTPGNLETQYF
TGTGCCAGCAGCCTTACACCCGGTAATTTGGAGACCCAGTACTTC
>TRBJ1-4|NA|TRBV4-3|NA
CASSQDRWRLREKLFF
TGCGCCAGCAGCCAAGATCGCTGGCGCCTCCGGGAAAAACTGTTTTTT
>TRBJ2-1|NA|TRBV7-9|TRBD2
CASSPGTSGAYNEQFF
TGTGCCAGCAGCCCAGGGACTAGCGGGGCCTACAATGAGCAGTTCTTC
>TRBJ2-3|NA|TRBV11-2|TRBD2
CASSPGAGGQGDTQYF
TGTGCCAGCAGCCCCGGAGCGGGGGGGCAAGGAGATACGCAGTATTTT
>TRBJ1-5|NA|TRBV30|NA
CAWSDGTISNQPQHF
TGTGCCTGGAGTGACGGGACAATTAGCAATCAGCCCCAGCATTTT
>TRBJ2-1|few|TRBV14|TRBD2
CASSDTSGGYNEQFF
TGTGCCAGCAGTGATACTAGCGGGGGCTACAATGAGCAGTTCTTC
>TRBJ2-7|NA|TRBV30|TRBD2
CAWSPGGPLGEQYF
TGTGCCTGGAGCCCGGGGGGGCCCTTGGGAGAGCAGTACTTC
>TRBJ2-1|NA|TRBV4-3|NA
CASSHHFFGILTSSEQFF
TGCGCCAGCAGCCATCATTTCTTTGGGATCCTTACTTCTTCGGAGCAGTTCTTC
>TRBJ2-3|NA|TRBV28|NA
CASSLDGEDTQYF
TGTGCCAGCAGCCTCGACGGGGAGGATACGCAGTATTTT
>TRBJ2-7|NA|TRBV7-8|NA
CASSSLGGSYEQYF
TGTGCCAGCAGCTCTCTGGGGGGCTCCTACGAGCAGTACTTC
>TRBJ1-4|NA|TRBV6-5|NA
CASSYGGATNEKLFF
TGTGCCAGCAGTTATGGCGGCGCAACTAATGAAAAACTGTTTTTT
>TRBJ2-5|NA|TRBV28|NA
CASSLRGKGPETQYF
TGTGCCAGCAGTTTGAGAGGGAAGGGTCCAGAGACCCAGTACTTC
>TRBJ2-2|NA|TRBV28|NA
CASSSSGVRTGELFF
TGTGCCAGCAGTTCGTCAGGGGTGCGGACCGGGGAGCTGTTTTTT
>TRBJ1-2|once|TRBV9|NA
CASSSTLSGYTF
TGTGCCAGCAGCTCAACACTGTCTGGCTACACCTTC
>TRBJ2-1|once|TRBV6-5|NA
CASSWRSGIEQFF
TGTGCCAGCAGTTGGAGATCAGGCATCGAGCAGTTCTTC
>TRBJ2-1|NA|TRBV5-5|TRBD1
CASSSTGVVYEQFF
TGTGCCAGCAGCAGTACAGGGGTTGTCTATGAGCAGTTCTTC
>TRBJ1-4|NA|TRBV24-1|TRBD1
CATSDPGQGATNEKLFF
TGTGCCACCAGTGACCCGGGACAGGGGGCAACTAATGAAAAACTGTTTTTT
>TRBJ1-5|NA|TRBV7-2|NA
CASSLSGNQPQHF
TGTGCCAGCAGCTTATCTGGCAATCAGCCCCAGCATTTT
>TRBJ1-1|few|TRBV11-2|NA
CASSLDRWVTEAFF
TGTGCCAGCAGCTTAGACAGGTGGGTCACTGAAGCTTTCTTT
>TRBJ1-6|NA|TRBV5-6|NA
CASSPTGQASSNSPLHF
TGTGCCAGCAGCCCCACGGGGCAGGCCTCATCCAATTCACCCCTCCACTTT
>TRBJ2-3|NA|TRBV28|NA
CASSLPNTVNTQYF
TGTGCCAGCAGTTTACCCAATACAGTGAATACGCAGTATTTT
>TRBJ2-3|NA|TRBV5-1|TRBD2
CASSSSGNTDTQYF
TGCGCCAGCAGTTCTAGCGGGAACACAGATACGCAGTATTTT
>TRBJ1-5|NA|TRBV12-3/TRBV12-4|NA
CASSAGILQPQHF
TGTGCCAGCAGCGCAGGGATATTGCAGCCCCAGCATTTT
>TRBJ1-5|once|TRBV15|NA
CATSRDRGNQPQHF
TGTGCCACCAGCAGAGATCGTGGCAATCAGCCCCAGCATTTT
>TRBJ2-2|NA|TRBV9|NA
CASSVLDLNTGELFF
TGTGCCAGCAGCGTATTGGACTTGAACACCGGGGAGCTGTTTTTT
>TRBJ2-3|NA|TRBV9|NA
CASSVGGETDTQYF
TGTGCCAGCAGCGTAGGCGGGGAGACAGATACGCAGTATTTT
>TRBJ1-1|NA|TRBV9|NA
CASSPGNTEAFF
TGTGCCAGCAGCCCCGGGAACACTGAAGCTTTCTTT
>TRBJ2-6|NA|TRBV27|NA
CASSFRASDSGANVLTF
TGTGCCAGCAGTTTCCGGGCTTCCGACTCTGGGGCCAACGTCCTGACTTTC
>TRBJ2-1|few|TRBV18|TRBD2
CASSPGTSGTEQFF
TGTGCCAGCTCACCCGGGACTAGCGGTACTGAGCAGTTCTTC
>TRBJ2-1|NA|TRBV29-1|NA
CSLIPGLQVYNEQFF
TGCAGCCTTATCCCAGGTCTCCAGGTCTACAATGAGCAGTTCTTC
>TRBJ1-5|NA|TRBV7-9|NA
CASSGDPGAAINQPQHF
TGTGCCAGCAGCGGTGACCCTGGGGCGGCGATCAATCAGCCCCAGCATTTT
>TRBJ2-3|once|TRBV28|NA
CASSLEADTQYF
TGTGCCAGCAGTTTAGAGGCAGATACGCAGTATTTT
>TRBJ1-1|NA|TRBV29-1|NA
CSVGQYTEAFF
TGCAGCGTTGGACAGTACACTGAAGCTTTCTTT
>TRBJ2-4|once|TRBV5-6|NA
CASSLDQGFRVQYF
TGTGCCAGCAGCTTGGACCAGGGCTTCAGAGTTCAGTACTTC
>TRBJ1-1|NA|TRBV4-3|NA
CASSQRPGNTEAFF
TGCGCCAGCAGCCAAAGACCGGGGAACACTGAAGCTTTCTTT
>TRBJ1-5|NA|TRBV15|NA
CATSRGIDTSNQPQHF
TGTGCCACCAGCAGAGGGATAGACACCAGCAATCAGCCCCAGCATTTT
>TRBJ2-7|NA|TRBV27|NA
CASSLLGQYEQYF
TGTGCCAGCAGTTTGCTCGGACAGTACGAGCAGTACTTC
>TRBJ2-3|NA|TRBV6-5|TRBD2
CASSHSGYSTDTQYF
TGTGCCAGCAGTCATAGCGGGTACAGCACAGATACGCAGTATTTT
>TRBJ2-1|NA|TRBV7-2|NA
CASSLGPPIGYEQFF
TGTGCCAGCAGCTTGGGACCCCCAATAGGGTACGAGCAGTTCTTC
>TRBJ2-7|NA|TRBV7-2|TRBD1
CASSASGGVPYEQYF
TGTGCCAGCAGCGCCTCAGGGGGCGTCCCCTACGAGCAGTACTTC
>TRBJ1-1|NA|TRBV7-6|NA
CASSPFDNTEAFF
TGTGCCAGCAGCCCCTTTGACAACACTGAAGCTTTCTTT
>TRBJ2-7|NA|TRBV6-6|NA
CASSYADGGEEQYF
TGTGCCAGCAGTTATGCGGACGGTGGGGAAGAGCAGTACTTC
>TRBJ1-1|NA|TRBV19|NA
CASEPGALGTEAFF
TGTGCCAGCGAACCGGGAGCCCTTGGTACTGAAGCTTTCTTT